This T cell receptor (beta chain) comes out of a study of blood T cell repertoires in COVID-19. As to this clone: The junction shows a germline mismatch at one end, possibly a read error.

Only in-frame clones appear in the TCRdb table, and some are missing; sequencing was by immunoSEQ multiplex PCR. Of over 450,000 clones listed, roughly nine tenths are singletons. Followed over time, Seattle patients had been enrolled while infection was active. This CDR3 is 16 amino acids long. Germline CDR1 LNHNV, CDR2 YYDKDF (reference sequence). Sequences were obtained from peripheral blood. V is TRBV15 and J is TRBJ2-7; possible D gene TRBD1, 6 bases. This receptor was identified in a woman between 45 and 65 years old with COVID-19, enrolled during active disease. The CDR3 loop is CATSREGGTPSVEQYF. For the CDR3, the DNA is TGTGCCACCAGCCGAGAAGGTGGGACACCGTCAGTCGAGCAGTACTTC.